A selection of T cell receptor beta chains follows, all from one sample in a study of human T cells and chemical hapten exposure. From the RACE reads, TCRdb called clonotypes with MiXCR, one entry per CDR3 protein. The sample holds around 60,000 distinct CDR3 sequences, roughly 6.7% seen once. The sample here was whole blood, taken in connection with sensitization to the hapten diphenylcyclopropenone (DPC). The receptors come from a woman younger than 45 with alopecia areata. Some clones in this sample may be carry-over from other donors' samples. Each CDR3 is given with its conserved first and last residue. A D gene is named only where the DNA matches it firmly. Some rows mark clone size as missing; the rest say once, few, many or name a class of expanded clone.

>many|TRBV7-6|NA|TRBJ1-1
CASSLVGVAEAFF
TGTGCCAGCAGCTTAGTAGGGGTTGCCGAAGCTTTCTTT
>many|TRBV6-1|TRBD1|TRBJ2-2
CASSVNRGSTGELFF
TGTGCCAGCAGTGTAAACAGGGGATCCACCGGGGAGCTGTTTTTT
>many|TRBV3-1|TRBD1|TRBJ1-1
CASSKTGQGDTEAFF
TGTGCCAGCAGCAAAACGGGACAGGGAGACACTGAAGCTTTCTTT
>many|TRBV13|NA|TRBJ2-3
CASSSRRTDTQYF
TGTGCCAGCAGCTCCCGGCGCACAGATACGCAGTATTTT
>many|TRBV20-1|NA|TRBJ1-1
CSARQPAGPYEAFF
TGCAGTGCTAGACAGCCGGCGGGACCGTATGAAGCTTTCTTT
>many|TRBV20-1|TRBD1|TRBJ1-5
CSAREAGTGRGQPQHF
TGCAGTGCTAGAGAGGCCGGGACAGGCAGGGGTCAGCCCCAGCATTTT
>many|TRBV2|NA|TRBJ2-7
CASRTTPGSYEQYF
TGTGCCAGCAGGACAACCCCAGGCTCCTACGAGCAGTACTTC
>many|TRBV28|NA|TRBJ1-1
CASRNTIGEAFF
TGTGCCAGCAGGAACACAATAGGAGAGGCTTTCTTT
>NA|TRBV2|TRBD1|TRBJ2-2
CASSKDRPKNTGELFF
TGTGCCAGCAGCAAGGACAGGCCAAAGAACACCGGGGAGCTGTTTTTT
>many|TRBV12-3/TRBV12-4|NA|TRBJ1-1
CAILGVPTEAFF
TGTGCCATCCTCGGGGTCCCCACTGAAGCTTTCTTT
>many|TRBV20-1|NA|TRBJ1-2
CSARPPGTENYGYTF
TGCAGTGCTAGACCCCCCGGGACGGAGAACTATGGCTACACCTTC
>many|TRBV20-1|TRBD1|TRBJ1-3
CSARLSQGAGNTIYF
TGCAGTGCTAGACTTTCTCAGGGGGCGGGAAACACCATATATTTT
>NA|TRBV7-6|NA|TRBJ1-5
CASSLGSQGQPQHF
TGTGCCAGCAGCTTAGGGTCTCAGGGACAGCCCCAGCATTTT
>NA|TRBV29-1|NA|TRBJ1-1
CSVDPGAPDTEAFF
TGCAGCGTTGATCCGGGGGCGCCGGACACTGAAGCTTTCTTT
>NA|TRBV19|NA|TRBJ1-5
CASSIFVSGNQPQHF
TGTGCCAGTAGTATATTCGTTTCGGGAAATCAGCCCCAGCATTTT
>few|TRBV2|NA|TRBJ2-3
CASTSTGTSTDTQYF
TGTGCCAGCACTTCGACAGGTACTAGCACAGATACGCAGTATTTT
>NA|TRBV7-9|NA|TRBJ2-7
CASSLAGTTNDPYEQYF
TGTGCCAGCAGCTTAGCCGGGACAACGAATGACCCCTACGAGCAGTACTTC
>many|TRBV29-1|TRBD1|TRBJ1-1
CSGGADRGRVNTEAFF
TGCAGCGGGGGAGCGGACAGGGGGAGGGTGAACACTGAAGCTTTCTTT
>NA|TRBV10-3|TRBD2|TRBJ2-1
CAIKGGGYNEQFF
TGTGCCATCAAGGGCGGGGGGTACAATGAGCAGTTCTTC
>many|TRBV4-1|NA|TRBJ2-7
CASSQGRGGEYEQYF
TGCGCCAGCAGCCAAGGCCGTGGGGGCGAGTACGAGCAGTACTTC
>many|TRBV7-9|TRBD1|TRBJ1-2
CASRDSGTDGYGYTF
TGTGCCAGCAGGGACTCAGGGACAGACGGCTATGGCTACACCTTC
>many|TRBV6-5|TRBD2|TRBJ2-2
CASSLLAGAANTGELFF
TGTGCCAGCAGTTTACTAGCGGGGGCCGCGAACACCGGGGAGCTGTTTTTT
>few|TRBV20-1|NA|TRBJ1-5
CSARTTGNQPQHF
TGCAGTGCTAGAACTACAGGAAATCAGCCCCAGCATTTT
>many|TRBV29-1|TRBD1|TRBJ1-1
CSVLLGTAEAFF
TGCAGCGTTCTTCTCGGGACAGCTGAAGCTTTCTTT
>many|TRBV24-1|NA|TRBJ1-2
CATSDDSGGYTF
TGTGCCACCAGTGATGACAGCGGTGGCTACACCTTC
>NA|TRBV7-9|TRBD1|TRBJ1-2
CASSLRDRDLLGYGYTF
TGTGCCAGCAGCCTCAGGGACAGGGATTTACTAGGCTATGGCTACACCTTC